These 2 T cell receptor beta chains originate from one sample sequenced in a study of blood T cell repertoires in COVID-19. Generated by immunoSEQ multiplex PCR, the TCRdb table keeps only in-frame clones and is missing some. The sample contains under 250,000 clones, 70% to 90% of which appear only once. Sequencing input: peripheral blood. The receptors originated from a woman in her 70s with active or convalescent COVID-19.

The table lists this clone with a count of one. V usage is TRBV5-5 and J usage is TRBJ2-3; maybe TRBD2 (6 bases). In germline, CDR1 is SGHKS, CDR2 YYEKEE (reference sequence). Trimming cost V 1 base and J 2 bases, with 14 bases left between them. This CDR3 has 16 residues. CDR3 DNA sequence: TGTGCCAGCAGCTTGAGGGCCGGAGGGATCACAGATACGCAGTATTTT. This translates into CASSLRAGGITDTQYF.

CDR3 DNA: TGCAGCGTTGAACGGCTAGCGGCCAGCACAGATACGCAGTATTTT. Translation: CSVERLAASTDTQYF. The V call is TRBV29-1, the J call TRBJ2-3; 7 positions match TRBD2. From germline, CDR1 is SQVTM and CDR2 ANQGSEA. The CDR3 is 15 residues long. V trimming: 2 bases; J trimming: 0 bases; junction bases outside the gene matches: 5.